The TCR beta chain described here comes from a study of shared clonotypes between healthy human individuals. Study-level findings and limits: Against clonotypes common to all four donors, non-shared ones had lower generation probabilities.

Using immunoSEQ multiplex PCR, the repertoire was profiled, and TCRdb retains in-frame clones only, with some absent. The table shows about 580,000 clones, with about 98% occurring only once. CD8 cells classed as naive were CD45RO-negative and positively selected for CCR7, excluding terminally differentiated effector memory CD45RA+ cells. The length of the CDR3 is 18 residues. V lost 0 bases, J lost 1 base, and 7 bases stayed unmatched. Per the germline V gene, CDR1 is SGHAT and CDR2 is FQNNGV. With regard to this clone: Antigen: not known.

The sequencing sample was made of naive CD8+ T cells sorted from blood. The origin of this receptor is a man aged 25 to 40 in good health. The chain joins TRBV11-2 to TRBJ2-1, with 9 bases that match TRBD1. DNA for the CDR3: TGTGCCAGCAGCTTAGATTTGGGACAGGGAGCGTCCTACAATGAGCAGTTCTTC. Translated: CASSLDLGQGASYNEQFF.